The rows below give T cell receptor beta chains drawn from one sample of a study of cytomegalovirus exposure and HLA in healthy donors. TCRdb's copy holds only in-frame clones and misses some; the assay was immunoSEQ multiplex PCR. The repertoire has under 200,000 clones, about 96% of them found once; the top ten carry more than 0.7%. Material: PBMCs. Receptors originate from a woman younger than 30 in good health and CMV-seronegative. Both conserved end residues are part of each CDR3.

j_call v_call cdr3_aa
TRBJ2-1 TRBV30 CAWSPGSNEQFF
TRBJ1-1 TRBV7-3 CASSLWGESLNTEAFF
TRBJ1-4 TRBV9 CASSVGGRDEKLFF
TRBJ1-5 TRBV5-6 CASSLGTNSQPQHF
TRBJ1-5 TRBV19 CASSDGYQPQHF
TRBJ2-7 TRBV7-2 CASSLAPRGNSEQYF
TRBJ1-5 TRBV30 CAWSVRKGDRAINQPQHF
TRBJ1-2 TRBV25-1 CASSEPGQGTGNYGYTF
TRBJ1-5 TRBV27 CASSKTGTFQPQHF
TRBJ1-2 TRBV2 CASRDRGGYGYTF
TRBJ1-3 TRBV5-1 CASSGQGAPSGNTIYF
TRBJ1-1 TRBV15 CATSRPGNTEAFF
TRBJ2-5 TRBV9 CASSVMGGAGAETQYF
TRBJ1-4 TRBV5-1 CASSFRQGAGEKLFF
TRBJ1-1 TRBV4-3 CASSQGATGWTEAFF
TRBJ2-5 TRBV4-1 CASSQFRGETQYF
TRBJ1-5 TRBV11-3 CASSFGRGYYRNQPQHF
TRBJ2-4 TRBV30 CALEVGSLAAKNIQYF
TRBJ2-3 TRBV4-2 CASSQGYGGPASTDTQYF
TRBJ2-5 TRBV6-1 CASSEVWSGGRQETQYF
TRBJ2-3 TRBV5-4 CASSQALRTGADTQYF
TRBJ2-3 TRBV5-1 CASSLGLAGGRTDTQYF
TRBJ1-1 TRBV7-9 CASSLVARGLTEAFF
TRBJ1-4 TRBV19 CASSTYGTGNEKLFF
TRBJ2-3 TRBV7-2 CASRWAGYTDTQYF
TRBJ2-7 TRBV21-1 CASSKVRDRVHEQYF
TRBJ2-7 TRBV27 CASSRPGAYEQYF
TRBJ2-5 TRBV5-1 CASSLRGGSNNQETQYF